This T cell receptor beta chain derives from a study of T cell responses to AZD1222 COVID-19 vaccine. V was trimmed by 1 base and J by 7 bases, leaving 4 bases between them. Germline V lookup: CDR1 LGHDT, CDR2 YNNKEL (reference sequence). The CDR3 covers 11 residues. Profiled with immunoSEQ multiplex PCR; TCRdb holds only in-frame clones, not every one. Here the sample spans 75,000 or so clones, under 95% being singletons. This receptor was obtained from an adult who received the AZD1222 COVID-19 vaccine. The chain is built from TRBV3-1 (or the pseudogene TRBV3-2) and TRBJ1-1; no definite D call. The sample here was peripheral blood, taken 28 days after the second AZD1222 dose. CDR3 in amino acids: CASSQADEAFF. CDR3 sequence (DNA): TGTGCCAGCAGCCAAGCCGATGAAGCTTTCTTT.